These 10 T cell receptor beta chains were sequenced from one sample in a study of OX40 agonist ivuxolimab in advanced cancers. Sequencing was performed with immunoSEQ multiplex PCR; in TCRdb, only in-frame clones are kept and a portion is missing. In the table there are more than 45,000 clones, 75% to 85% of which are singletons. Here the sequenced sample was CD4+ or CD8+ T cells sorted from blood, taken in a trial of the OX40 agonist ivuxolimab. Receptor source: an adult with an advanced solid tumor such as melanoma, head and neck, liver or kidney cancer.

The chain joins TRBV2 to TRBJ2-5; D could derive from TRBD1 or TRBD2 (7 bases each). The CDR3 covers 14 residues. Germline CDR1 and CDR2: SNHLY and FYNNEI. Trimming stripped 9 bases from V and 5 bases from J, with 19 bases between. The CDR3 DNA sequence: TGTGCCAGTCTAGGGGGAGGGGGCCGGGAGACCCAGTACTTC. Translation: CASLGGGGRETQYF.

The genes are TRBV19 and TRBJ2-4; 12 positions match TRBD2. This CDR3 spans 18 amino acids. Looked up from germline, CDR1 is LNHDA and CDR2 is SQIVND (reference sequence). V lost 5 bases, J lost 0 bases, and 8 bases stayed unmatched. CDR3 nucleotides: TGTGCCAGTAGTTCCTTGGCTAGCGGGAGGGGAGCCAAAAACATTCAGTACTTC. This sequence encodes CASSSLASGRGAKNIQYF.

This chain uses TRBV2 with TRBJ1-1, with 7 bases identical to TRBD1. Germline loops: CDR1 SNHLY, CDR2 FYNNEI. J was trimmed by 6 bases and V by 6 bases; bases with no gene match: 10. The CDR3 sequence is 14 residues long. CDR3 loop: CASRWRQGLSEAFF. The CDR3 region has the DNA TGTGCCAGCAGATGGCGACAGGGTCTCTCTGAAGCTTTCTTT.

This clone showed up just a few times. The genes are TRBV5-1 and TRBJ2-5, with D perhaps matching TRBD1 (5 bases). The CDR3 runs 15 residues. The V gene's germline CDR1 is SGHRS and CDR2 YFSETQ. The germline V and J ends were trimmed by 4 bases and 6 bases, with 19 bases remaining between them. The chain's CDR3 is CASSPTAQGLQTQYF. The CDR3 bases are TGCGCCAGCAGCCCGACCGCTCAGGGATTACAGACCCAGTACTTC.

The chain is built from TRBV9 and TRBJ1-2; D is possibly TRBD1 (6 bases). V lost 3 bases, J lost 6 bases, and 12 bases lay in between. Germline assignment: CDR1 SGDLS and CDR2 YYNGEE. This CDR3 has 13 residues. The CDR3 loop is CASSEAGVDGYTF. Written as DNA, the CDR3 is TGTGCCAGCAGCGAGGCAGGGGTAGATGGCTACACCTTC.

The V and J genes are TRBV18 and TRBJ1-3; D might be TRBD1 (6 bases). CDR3 length: 15 residues. CDR1 is KGHSH, CDR2 LQKENI, per germline. Trimming removed 3 bases from V and 1 base from J, with 10 bases in between. CDR3 residues: CASSPTQGSGNTIYF. The CDR3 region has the DNA TGTGCCAGCTCACCTACACAGGGATCTGGAAACACCATATATTTT.

The V call is TRBV6-5, the J call TRBJ1-6; TRBD1 is a possible D gene (5 bases). V was trimmed by 2 bases and J by 8 bases, leaving 16 bases between them. This CDR3 region has 16 residues. In germline, CDR1 is MNHEY, CDR2 SVGAGI. CDR3 amino acids: CASSYIRDGPYSPLHF. In nucleotides, the CDR3 is TGTGCCAGCAGTTACATCCGGGACGGACCCTATTCACCCCTCCACTTT.

A single count supports this clone. The CDR3 DNA reads TGTGCCACCACGAACGGGGTGGAAAATCAGCCCCAGCATTTT. This encodes CATTNGVENQPQHF. The J gene is TRBJ1-5, the V gene TRBV15, with no clear D. Trimming removed 7 bases at V and 4 bases at J, with 14 bases between. CDR1 and CDR2 from the germline V gene are LNHNV and YYDKDF (reference sequence). The CDR3 sequence is 14 residues long.

The chain is built from TRBV5-1 and TRBJ1-2; D not certain. The V end lost 1 base, the J end lost 1 base, and 2 bases lay between the germline ends. The CDR3 spans 12 residues. Germline assignment: CDR1 SGHRS and CDR2 YFSETQ. The CDR3 sequence: CASSLNNYGYTF. DNA for the CDR3: TGCGCCAGCAGCTTGAATAACTATGGCTACACCTTC.

V and J are TRBV10-3 and TRBJ2-2; 9 bases agree with TRBD2. Germline V gene lookup returns CDR1 ENHRY and CDR2 SYGVKD. This CDR3 has 16 residues. The J segment lost 5 bases and the V segment lost 7 bases, leaving 11 bases of the junction unmatched. As DNA, the CDR3 is TGTGCCATCAAGTTCACAGCGGGAGGCCATACCGGGGAGCTGTTTTTT. This encodes CAIKFTAGGHTGELFF.